The 8 T cell receptor beta chains in this list originate from one sample, sequenced in a study of shared clonotypes between healthy human individuals. Clones were sequenced by immunoSEQ multiplex PCR, and TCRdb holds only the in-frame ones, with some missing. The top ten hold roughly 1.7% of the sample, which has about 2.2 million clones, 93% seen once. Naive CD8 cells were CD45RO-negative, positively selected for CCR7, excluding terminally differentiated effector memory CD45RA+ cells. Sequenced sample: naive CD8+ T cells from PBMCs. The receptor set was obtained from a man aged 18 to 30 in good health. Some clones in this sample may be carry-over from other donors' samples.

V usage is TRBV7-8 and J usage is TRBJ2-1; the D call may be TRBD1 or TRBD2 (5 bases each). V was shortened by 7 bases and J by 5 bases, with 9 bases between the two germline ends. The CDR3 loop spans 12 amino acids. CDR1 is SGHVS, CDR2 FQNEAQ, per germline. The CDR3 here is CASNEGNNEQFF. CDR3 in DNA: TGTGCCAGCAACGAGGGGAACAATGAGCAGTTCTTC.

The rearrangement uses TRBV25-1 and TRBJ2-1, with D unresolved. The CDR3 is made up of 14 amino acids. V lost 4 bases, J lost 3 bases, and 10 bases lay in between. Germline CDR1 is MGHDK and CDR2 is SYGVNS. The DNA of the CDR3 is TGTGCCAGCAGTGGAGGTCGACTCTACAATGAGCAGTTCTTC. The encoded protein is CASSGGRLYNEQFF.

The V and J genes are TRBV5-1 and TRBJ1-4; D is ambiguous. The CDR3 has 15 amino acids. Germline V gene data show CDR1 as SGHRS and CDR2 as YFSETQ. V shed 4 bases and J shed 0 bases, with 10 bases lying between them. The CDR3, as DNA: TGCGCCAGCAGCCCCCGGAGTTCAACTAATGAAAAACTGTTTTTT. Its protein product is CASSPRSSTNEKLFF.

The CDR3 sequence is CASSEIGGTQYF. The CDR3 DNA is TGTGCCAGCAGTGAAATCGGTGGTACGCAGTATTTT. The rearrangement joins TRBV25-1 to TRBJ2-3; D is unclear. The CDR3 runs to 12 residues. The V gene's germline CDR1 is MGHDK and CDR2 SYGVNS. The V end was cut by 2 bases, the J end by 8 bases, with 8 bases between. The variable domain in full, with the rest retrieved from reference TRBV25-1 and TRBJ2-3, is EADIYQTPRYLVIGTGKKITLECSQTMGHDKMYWYQQDPGMELHLIHYSYGVNSTEKGDLSSESTVSRIRTEHFPLTLESARPSHTSQYLCASSEIGGTQYFGPGTRLTVL.

The rearrangement joins TRBV9 to TRBJ2-1; 10 bases are a match to TRBD2. The CDR3 is made up of 17 amino acids. Germline V gene sequence: CDR1 SGDLS, CDR2 YYNGEE. V shed 0 bases and J 0 bases; nucleotides not matched to a gene: 3. CDR3 amino acids: CASSVAASGSSYNEQFF. In DNA form, the CDR3 reads TGTGCCAGCAGCGTAGCTGCTAGCGGGAGCTCCTACAATGAGCAGTTCTTC.

CDR3 in amino acids: CATSTFRGSTDTQYF. The CDR3 DNA reads TGTGCCACCAGCACCTTCAGGGGGAGCACAGATACGCAGTATTTT. V gene TRBV15 combines with J gene TRBJ2-3; 7 bases agree with TRBD1. The CDR3 is made up of 15 amino acids. The V gene's germline CDR1 is LNHNV and CDR2 YYDKDF (reference sequence). Trimming took 4 bases from V and 0 from J; bases not matched to a gene: 4. Based on the CDR3 plus reference TRBV15 and TRBJ2-3, the full variable domain is DAMVIQNPRYQVTQFGKPVTLSCSQTLNHNVMYWYQQKSSQAPKLLFHYYDKDFNNEADTPDNFQSRRPNTSFCFLDIRSPGLGDTAMYLCATSTFRGSTDTQYFGPGTRLTVL.

The chain links TRBV27 to TRBJ2-7, with 10 bases lining up with TRBD1. The CDR3 is made up of 17 amino acids. J gave up 3 bases and V 5 bases, and 13 bases lay outside the gene matches. CDR1 and CDR2 from the germline V gene are MNHEY and SMNVEV (reference sequence). In nucleotides, the CDR3 is TGTGCCAGCAGTCTCTCCGGGTGGGACAGGGGTTTCTACGAGCAGTACTTC. Translation gives CASSLSGWDRGFYEQYF.

The V and J genes are TRBV19 and TRBJ1-1; 8 bases map to TRBD1. The CDR3 runs to 14 residues. Trimming took 5 bases from V and 4 from J; bases not matched to a gene: 6. The germline V gene has CDR1 LNHDA and CDR2 SQIVND (reference sequence). The CDR3 here is CASSLRTGFTEAFF. CDR3 coding DNA: TGTGCCAGTAGTTTACGGACAGGGTTCACTGAAGCTTTCTTT.